This T cell receptor (beta chain) was identified in a study of blood T cell repertoires in COVID-19. Study context: Sample material is recorded as cDNA or gDNA derived from T cells, B-cell-depleted T cells, or PBMCs.

This clone has only a few counts. The Seattle patients, enrolled during active infection, were followed longitudinally. The ends were cut back, 1 base at V and 7 bases at J, with 12 bases in the middle. CDR3 size: 14 residues. Germline lookup yields CDR1 SGDLS and CDR2 YYNGEE. In the original workflow: The authors estimated nucleated cell counts from reference gene primer amplification. Assay used: immunoSEQ multiplex PCR; TCRdb lists only in-frame clones, some missing. That table furnishes V, J and clone size, whereas the DNA furnished D and trimming. The sample holds approximately 330,000 clones, nearly 90% seen once.

This TCR was sampled from a woman aged 40-49 years with COVID-19, enrolled during active disease. The rearrangement joins TRBV9 to TRBJ2-1, with D unresolved. The source material was peripheral blood. The CDR3 DNA follows: TGTGCCAGCAGCGTATGGGTGGGCCGGAATGAGCAGTTCTTC. This sequence encodes CASSVWVGRNEQFF.